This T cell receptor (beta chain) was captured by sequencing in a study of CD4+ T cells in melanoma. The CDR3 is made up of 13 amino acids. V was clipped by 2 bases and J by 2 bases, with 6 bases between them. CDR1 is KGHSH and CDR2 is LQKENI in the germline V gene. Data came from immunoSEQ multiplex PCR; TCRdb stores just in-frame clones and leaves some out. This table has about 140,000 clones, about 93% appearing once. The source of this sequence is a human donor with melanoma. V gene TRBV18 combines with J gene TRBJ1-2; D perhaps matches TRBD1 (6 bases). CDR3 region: CASSPGTNYGYTF. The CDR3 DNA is TGTGCCAGCTCACCAGGGACAAACTATGGCTACACCTTC.